This TCR beta chain was obtained from a study of blood T cell repertoires in COVID-19. The V end was cut by 2 bases, the J end by 2 bases, with 11 bases between. Germline lookup yields CDR1 MNHEY and CDR2 SMNVEV (reference sequence). The CDR3 consists of 15 residues. Assay: immunoSEQ multiplex PCR; the TCRdb copy retains only in-frame clones and omits some. This table holds roughly 36,000 clones, 80% to 90% found once. The sequence was obtained from a human donor in a cohort sampled during active COVID-19. The chain links TRBV27 to TRBJ2-3, with unresolved D. Specimen: peripheral blood. DNA for the CDR3: TGTGCCAGCAGTTTAGGGCCGTTGATCACAGATACGCAGTATTTT. It encodes CASSLGPLITDTQYF.